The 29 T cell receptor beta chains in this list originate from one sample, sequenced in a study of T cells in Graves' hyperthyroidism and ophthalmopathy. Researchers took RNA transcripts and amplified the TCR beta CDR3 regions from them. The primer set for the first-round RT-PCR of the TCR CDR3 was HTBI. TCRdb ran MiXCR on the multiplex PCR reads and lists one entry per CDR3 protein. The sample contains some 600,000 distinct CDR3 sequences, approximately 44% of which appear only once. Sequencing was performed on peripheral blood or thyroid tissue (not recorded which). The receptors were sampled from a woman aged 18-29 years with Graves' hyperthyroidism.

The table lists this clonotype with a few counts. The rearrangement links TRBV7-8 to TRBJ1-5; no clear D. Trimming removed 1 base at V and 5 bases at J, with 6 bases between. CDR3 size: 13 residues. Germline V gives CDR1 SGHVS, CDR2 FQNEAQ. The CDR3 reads CASSLGLDQPQHF. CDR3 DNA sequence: TGTGCCAGCAGCTTAGGACTAGATCAGCCCCAGCATTTT.

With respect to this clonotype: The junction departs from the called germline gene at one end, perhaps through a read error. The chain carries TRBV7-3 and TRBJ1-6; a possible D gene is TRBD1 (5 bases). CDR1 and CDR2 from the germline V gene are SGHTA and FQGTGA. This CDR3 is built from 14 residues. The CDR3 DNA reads TGCGCCAGCGGGGACGCGAGCTATAATTCACCCCTCCACTTT. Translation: CASGDASYNSPLHF.

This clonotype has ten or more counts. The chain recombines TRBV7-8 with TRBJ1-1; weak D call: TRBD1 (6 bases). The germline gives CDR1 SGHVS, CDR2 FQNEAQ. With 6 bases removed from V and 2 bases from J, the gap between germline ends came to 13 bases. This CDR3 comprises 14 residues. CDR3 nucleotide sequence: TGTGCCAGCAGACCGGGACAACTAAACACTGAAGCTTTCTTT. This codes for CASRPGQLNTEAFF.

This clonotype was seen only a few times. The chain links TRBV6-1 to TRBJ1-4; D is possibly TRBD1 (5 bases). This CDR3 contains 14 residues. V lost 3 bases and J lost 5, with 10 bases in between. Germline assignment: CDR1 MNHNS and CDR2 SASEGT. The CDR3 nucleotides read TGTGCCAGCAGTGAGCGGGGCATAAATGAAAAACTGTTTTTT. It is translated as CASSERGINEKLFF.

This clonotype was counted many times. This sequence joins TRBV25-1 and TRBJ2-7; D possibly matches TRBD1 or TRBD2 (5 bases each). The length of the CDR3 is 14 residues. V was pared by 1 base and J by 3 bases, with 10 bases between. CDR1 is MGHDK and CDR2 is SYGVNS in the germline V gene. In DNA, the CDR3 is TGTGCCAGCAGTGAATTTTGGGGGAGCTACGAGCAGTACTTC. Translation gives CASSEFWGSYEQYF.

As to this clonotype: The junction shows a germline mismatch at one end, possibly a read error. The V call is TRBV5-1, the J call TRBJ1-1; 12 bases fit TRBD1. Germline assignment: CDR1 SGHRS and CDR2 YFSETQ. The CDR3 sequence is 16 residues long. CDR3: CASSVRDRGQDTEAFF. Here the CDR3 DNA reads TGTGCCAGCAGCGTCCGGGACAGGGGGCAGGACACTGAAGCTTTCTTT.

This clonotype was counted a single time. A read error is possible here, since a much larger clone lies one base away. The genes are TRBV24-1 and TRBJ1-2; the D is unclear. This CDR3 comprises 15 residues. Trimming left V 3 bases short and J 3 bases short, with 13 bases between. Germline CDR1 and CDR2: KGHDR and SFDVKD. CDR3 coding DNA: TGTGCCACCAGTGATGGACGCCCCTCGGACTATGGCTACACCTTC. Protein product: CATSDGRPSDYGYTF.

CDR3 DNA sequence: TGTGCCAGCAGCCCCACAGGAGGGAACTCCTATAATTCACCCCTCCACTTT. Protein product: CASSPTGGNSYNSPLHF. This chain links TRBV14 with TRBJ1-6; possible D gene TRBD1, 5 bases. Germline CDR1 and CDR2: SGHDN and FVKESK. Trimming pared 4 bases from V and 0 bases from J, leaving 13 bases between. The CDR3 is made up of 17 amino acids.

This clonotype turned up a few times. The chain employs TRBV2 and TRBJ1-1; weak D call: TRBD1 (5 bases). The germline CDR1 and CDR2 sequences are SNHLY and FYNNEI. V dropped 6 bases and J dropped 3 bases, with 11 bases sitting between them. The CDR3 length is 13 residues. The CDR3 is CASSRVRDTEAFF. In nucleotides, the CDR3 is TGTGCCAGCAGCAGGGTGCGGGACACTGAAGCTTTCTTT.

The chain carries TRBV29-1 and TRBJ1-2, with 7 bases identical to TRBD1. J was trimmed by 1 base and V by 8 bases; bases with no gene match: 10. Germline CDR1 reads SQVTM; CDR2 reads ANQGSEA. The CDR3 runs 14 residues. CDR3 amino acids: CSLAGTDNNYGYTF. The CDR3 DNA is TGCAGCTTGGCGGGGACAGATAATAACTATGGCTACACCTTC.

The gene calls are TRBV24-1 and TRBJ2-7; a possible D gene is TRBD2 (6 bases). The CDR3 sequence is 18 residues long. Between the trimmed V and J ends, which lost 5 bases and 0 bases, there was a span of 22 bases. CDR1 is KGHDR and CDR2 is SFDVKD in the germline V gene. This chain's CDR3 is CATSASTSQRASSYEQYF. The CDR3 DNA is TGTGCCACCAGTGCCTCAACCAGCCAGCGGGCCAGCTCCTACGAGCAGTACTTC.

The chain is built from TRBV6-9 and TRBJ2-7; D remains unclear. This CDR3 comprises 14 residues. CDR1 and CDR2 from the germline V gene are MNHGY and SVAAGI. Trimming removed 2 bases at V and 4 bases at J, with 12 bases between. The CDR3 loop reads CASSYSVLRYEQYF. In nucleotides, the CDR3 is TGTGCCAGCAGTTATAGTGTGTTACGGTACGAGCAGTACTTC.

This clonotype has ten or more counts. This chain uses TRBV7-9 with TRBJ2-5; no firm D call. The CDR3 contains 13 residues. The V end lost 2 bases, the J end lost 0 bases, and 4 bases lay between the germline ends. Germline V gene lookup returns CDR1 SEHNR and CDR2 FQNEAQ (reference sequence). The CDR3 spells CASSLLDQETQYF. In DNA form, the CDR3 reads TGTGCCAGCAGCTTATTAGACCAAGAGACCCAGTACTTC.

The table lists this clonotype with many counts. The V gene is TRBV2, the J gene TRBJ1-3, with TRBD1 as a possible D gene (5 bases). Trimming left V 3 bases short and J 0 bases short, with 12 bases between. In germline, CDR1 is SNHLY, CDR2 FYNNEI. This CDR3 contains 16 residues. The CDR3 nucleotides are TGTGCCAGCAGTGATAAGGGGCAGACCTCTGGAAACACCATATATTTT. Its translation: CASSDKGQTSGNTIYF.

CDR3 sequence reads: CASSRLGDNSPLHF. As DNA, the CDR3 is TGCGCCAGCAGCCGCCTTGGGGATAATTCACCCCTCCACTTT. The chain has TRBV4-3 and TRBJ1-6; D call uncertain. V lost 4 bases, J lost 5 bases, and 9 bases lay in between. The V gene's germline CDR1 is LGHNA and CDR2 YSLEER. This CDR3 contains 14 residues.

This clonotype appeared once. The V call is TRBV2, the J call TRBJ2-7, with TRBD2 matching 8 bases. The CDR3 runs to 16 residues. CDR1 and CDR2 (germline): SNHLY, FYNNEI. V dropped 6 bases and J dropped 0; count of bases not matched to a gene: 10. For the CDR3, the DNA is TGTGCCAGCAGGGGAGTGGGGACTAGGAGCTCCTACGAGCAGTACTTC. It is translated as CASRGVGTRSSYEQYF.

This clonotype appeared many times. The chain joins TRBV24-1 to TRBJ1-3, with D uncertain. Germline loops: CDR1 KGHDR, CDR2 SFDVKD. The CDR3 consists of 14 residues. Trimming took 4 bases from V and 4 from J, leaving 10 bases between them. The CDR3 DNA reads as TGTGCCACCAGTGAACCGGACGGAGGAAACACCATATATTTT. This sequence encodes CATSEPDGGNTIYF.

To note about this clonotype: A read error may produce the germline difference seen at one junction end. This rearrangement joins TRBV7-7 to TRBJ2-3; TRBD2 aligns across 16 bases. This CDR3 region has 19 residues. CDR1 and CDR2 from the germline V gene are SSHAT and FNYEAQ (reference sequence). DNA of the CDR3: TGTGCTAGCAGCCGATCGACAGGGACTAGCGGGAGGGCCGTAGATACGCAGTATTTT. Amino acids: CASSRSTGTSGRAVDTQYF. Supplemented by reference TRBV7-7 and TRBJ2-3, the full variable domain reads GAGVSQSPRYKVTKRGQDVTLRCDPISSHATLYWYQQALGQGPEFLTYFNYEAQPDKSGLPSDRFSAERPEGSISTLTIQRTEQRDSAMYRCASSRSTGTSGRAVDTQYFGPGTRLTVL.

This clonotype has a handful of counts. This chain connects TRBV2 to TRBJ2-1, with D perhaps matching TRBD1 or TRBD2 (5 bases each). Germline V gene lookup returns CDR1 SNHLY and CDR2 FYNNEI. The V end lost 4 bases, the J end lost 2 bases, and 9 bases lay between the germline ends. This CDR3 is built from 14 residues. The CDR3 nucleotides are TGTGCCAGCAGTGGAGGGGAAACCTACAATGAGCAGTTCTTC. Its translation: CASSGGETYNEQFF.

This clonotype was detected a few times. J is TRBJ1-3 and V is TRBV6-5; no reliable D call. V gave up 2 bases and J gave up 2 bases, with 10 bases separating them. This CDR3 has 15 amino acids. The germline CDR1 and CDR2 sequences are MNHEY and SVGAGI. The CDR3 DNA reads TGTGCCAGCAGTTACCTAGGTGGGACTGGAAACACCATATATTTT. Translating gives CASSYLGGTGNTIYF.

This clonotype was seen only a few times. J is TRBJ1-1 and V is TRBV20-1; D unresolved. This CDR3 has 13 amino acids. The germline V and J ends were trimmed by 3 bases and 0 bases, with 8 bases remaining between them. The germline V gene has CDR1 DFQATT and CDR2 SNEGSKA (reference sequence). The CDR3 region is CSASKNLNTEAFF. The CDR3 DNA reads TGCAGTGCTAGTAAGAACTTGAACACTGAAGCTTTCTTT.

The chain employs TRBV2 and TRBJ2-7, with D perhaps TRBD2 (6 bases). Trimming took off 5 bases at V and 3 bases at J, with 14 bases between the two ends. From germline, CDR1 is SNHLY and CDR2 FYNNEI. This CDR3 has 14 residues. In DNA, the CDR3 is TGTGCCAGCAGTACGGGGGTTCGAATCTACGAGCAGTACTTC. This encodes CASSTGVRIYEQYF. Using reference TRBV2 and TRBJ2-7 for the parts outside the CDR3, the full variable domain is EPEVTQTPSHQVTQMGQEVILRCVPISNHLYFYWYRQILGQKVEFLVSFYNNEISEKSEIFDDQFSVERPDGSNFTLKIRSTKLEDSAMYFCASSTGVRIYEQYFGPGTRLTVT.

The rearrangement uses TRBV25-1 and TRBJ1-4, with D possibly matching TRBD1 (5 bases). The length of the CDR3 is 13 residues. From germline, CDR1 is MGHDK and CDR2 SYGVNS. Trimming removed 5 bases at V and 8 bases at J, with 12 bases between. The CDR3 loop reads CASSYLGEEKLFF. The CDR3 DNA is TGTGCCAGCAGTTACCTGGGGGAGGAAAAACTGTTTTTT. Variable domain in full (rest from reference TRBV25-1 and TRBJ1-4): EADIYQTPRYLVIGTGKKITLECSQTMGHDKMYWYQQDPGMELHLIHYSYGVNSTEKGDLSSESTVSRIRTEHFPLTLESARPSHTSQYLCASSYLGEEKLFFGSGTQLSVL.

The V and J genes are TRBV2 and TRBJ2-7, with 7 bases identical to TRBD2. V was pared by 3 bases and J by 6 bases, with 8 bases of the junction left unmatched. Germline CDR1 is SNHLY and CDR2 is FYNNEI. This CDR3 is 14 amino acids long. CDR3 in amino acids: CASSEGGSRSEQYF. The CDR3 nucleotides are TGTGCCAGCAGTGAGGGCGGGAGCCGGAGCGAGCAGTACTTC.

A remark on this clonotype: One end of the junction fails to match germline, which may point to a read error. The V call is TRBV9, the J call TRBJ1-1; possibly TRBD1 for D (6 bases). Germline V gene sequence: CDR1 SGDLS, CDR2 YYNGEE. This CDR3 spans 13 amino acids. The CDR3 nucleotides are TGTGCCAGCAGCGGAGGGGGGAGCACTGAAGCTTCCTTT. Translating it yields CASSGGGSTEASF. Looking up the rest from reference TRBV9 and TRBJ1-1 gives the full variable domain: DSGVTQTPKHLITATGQRVTLRCSPRSGDLSVYWYQQSLDQGLQFLIQYYNGEERAKGNILERFSAQQFPDLHSELNLSSLELGDSALYFCASSGGGSTEASFGQGTRLTVV.

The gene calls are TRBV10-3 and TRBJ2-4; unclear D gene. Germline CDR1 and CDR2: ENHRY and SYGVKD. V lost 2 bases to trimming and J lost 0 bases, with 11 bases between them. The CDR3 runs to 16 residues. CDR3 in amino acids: CAISEEADIAKNIQYF. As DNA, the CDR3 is TGTGCCATCAGTGAGGAAGCAGACATAGCCAAAAACATTCAGTACTTC.

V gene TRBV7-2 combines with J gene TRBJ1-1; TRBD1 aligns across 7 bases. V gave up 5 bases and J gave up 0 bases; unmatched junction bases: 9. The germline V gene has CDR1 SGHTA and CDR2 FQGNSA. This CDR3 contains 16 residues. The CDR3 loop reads CASSPGTGALNTEAFF. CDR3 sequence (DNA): TGTGCCAGCAGCCCAGGAACAGGGGCCCTGAACACTGAAGCTTTCTTT.

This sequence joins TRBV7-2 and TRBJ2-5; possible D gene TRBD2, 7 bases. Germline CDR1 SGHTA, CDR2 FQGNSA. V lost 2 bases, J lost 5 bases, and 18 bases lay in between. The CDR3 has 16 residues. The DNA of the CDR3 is TGTGCCAGCAGCTTAAGTCCACCCGGGGGGCATGAGACCCAGTACTTC. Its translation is CASSLSPPGGHETQYF.

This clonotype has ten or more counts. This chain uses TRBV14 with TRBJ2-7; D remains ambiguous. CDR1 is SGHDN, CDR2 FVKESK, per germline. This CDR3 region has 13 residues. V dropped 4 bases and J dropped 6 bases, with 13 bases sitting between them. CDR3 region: CASSRRPRVEQYF. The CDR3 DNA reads TGTGCCAGCAGCCGCCGCCCTAGGGTCGAGCAGTACTTC.